A selection of T cell receptor beta chains follows, all from one sample in a study of PD-1 blockade in classical Hodgkin lymphoma. Method: immunoSEQ multiplex PCR; TCRdb's copy keeps in-frame clones and lacks some. This sample carries 150,000 or so clones, around four fifths of them seen once, and the ten largest clones take 7.5% to 9.5%. The sample consisted of peripheral blood mononuclear cells (PBMCs), taken before the second cycle of nivolumab. The source is a human donor with classical Hodgkin lymphoma. CDR3s include the opening cysteine and the closing phenylalanine or tryptophan. The order of the fields is clone size, D gene, J gene, V gene, CDR3 DNA, CDR3 protein. D genes are given only for firm matches. Size values are once, few and many counts, or a class for expanded clones, and some rows have none.

-	-	TRBJ1-5	TRBV9	TGTGCCAGCAGCGTAGTAGACCCTCCTCCCCCTCAGCCCCAGCATTTT	CASSVVDPPPPQPQHF
few	TRBD2	TRBJ2-1	TRBV18	TGTGCCAGCTCACCTACTAGCGGGGGGGCGAATGAGCAGTTCTTC	CASSPTSGGANEQFF
-	-	TRBJ2-3	TRBV6-5	TGTGCCAGCAGTGGGGGAGATACGCAGTATTTT	CASSGGDTQYF
-	-	TRBJ1-2	TRBV27	TGTGCCAGCAGTTTAGACAGGTTTGCCCCCTATGGCTACACCTTC	CASSLDRFAPYGYTF
-	TRBD2	TRBJ2-1	TRBV4-2	TGTGCCAGCAGCCCCGTTGGCGGGGGTGATTACAATGAGCAGTTCTTC	CASSPVGGGDYNEQFF
-	-	TRBJ2-1	TRBV7-2	TGTGCCAGCAGCTTATATATCGGGAGAAACAATGAGCAGTTCTTC	CASSLYIGRNNEQFF
-	-	TRBJ2-7	TRBV5-1	TGCGCCAGCAGCTTGGCCGGCGGTTACTACGAGCAGTACTTC	CASSLAGGYYEQYF
-	-	TRBJ2-7	TRBV5-1	TGCGCCAGCAGCTTGGAGGGGGTACGTGGGGCGGGCTACGAGCAGTACTTC	CASSLEGVRGAGYEQYF
-	-	TRBJ2-3	TRBV12-5	TGTGCTAGTGGTTTGTTCCAGGAGACAGATACGCAGTATTTT	CASGLFQETDTQYF
-	-	TRBJ1-4	TRBV25-1	TGTGCCAGCAGTGAGGGGACTAATGAAAAACTGTTTTTT	CASSEGTNEKLFF
-	-	TRBJ2-5	TRBV27	TGTGCCAGCAGTTTCCAAGAGACCCAGTACTTC	CASSFQETQYF
-	TRBD2	TRBJ2-7	TRBV19	TGTGCCAGTAGTCCCCGACTAGCGGGGGGTGGCGAGCAGTACTTC	CASSPRLAGGGEQYF
-	TRBD2	TRBJ2-7	TRBV11-2	TGTGCCAGCAGCTTAGACCCTAGCGGGAGATTTGGCGAGCAGTACTTC	CASSLDPSGRFGEQYF
-	-	TRBJ1-3	TRBV9	TGTGCCAGCAGCGTAGGGGGCAGGGACCCATCTGGAAACACCATATATTTT	CASSVGGRDPSGNTIYF
-	-	TRBJ1-2	TRBV6-1	TGTGCCAGCAGCCGACAAAACTATGGCTACACCTTC	CASSRQNYGYTF
-	-	TRBJ2-5	TRBV18	TGTGCCAGCTCACCGGCGGACAGACAAGAGACCCAGTACTTC	CASSPADRQETQYF
once	-	TRBJ1-1	TRBV10-3	TGTGCCATCACCAAGGAGGGATTCACTGAAGCTTTCTTT	CAITKEGFTEAFF
-	TRBD1	TRBJ2-2	TRBV19	TGTGCCAGTAGTAGGCAGGGGGTATCCGGGGAGCTGTTTTTT	CASSRQGVSGELFF
-	TRBD1	TRBJ2-7	TRBV30	TGTGCCTACCAGGGACAGGGTTACGAGCAGTACTTC	CAYQGQGYEQYF
-	-	TRBJ2-2	TRBV11-1	TGTGCCAGCAGCTTACTGGGACCAGCGAACACCGGGGAGCTGTTTTTT	CASSLLGPANTGELFF
-	-	TRBJ2-2	TRBV9	TGTGCCAGCAGCGTAGGGGAGAACACCGGGGAGCTGTTTTTT	CASSVGENTGELFF
-	-	TRBJ2-5	TRBV5-8	TGTGCCAGCAGCTTGGGAAGACTACTTCAAGAGACCCAGTACTTC	CASSLGRLLQETQYF
-	-	TRBJ2-7	TRBV21-1	TGTGCCAGCAGCAAAGGACACCTCCCGGACTCCTATTACTACGAGCAGTACTTC	CASSKGHLPDSYYYEQYF
-	-	TRBJ1-3	TRBV5-1	TGCGCCAGCAGCTTTGATGGACAAGATGGAAACACCATATATTTT	CASSFDGQDGNTIYF
-	-	TRBJ1-4	TRBV28	TGTGCCAGCAGTTTACCAGAGAACTACGGAAAACTGTTTTTT	CASSLPENYGKLFF
-	-	TRBJ1-1	TRBV10-3	TGTGCCATCAGTGAGTTCGAGAACACTGAAGCTTTCTTT	CAISEFENTEAFF
few	-	TRBJ1-2	TRBV29-1	TGCAGCGGAAAGGCGGACTATGGCTACACCTTC	CSGKADYGYTF
-	-	TRBJ2-3	TRBV12-5	TGTGCTAGTGCTCAGACTAGTCCCTTGAATACGCAGTATTTT	CASAQTSPLNTQYF
-	-	TRBJ2-1	TRBV4-2	TGTGCCAGCAGCCGACTTGAGGTGAGCCTAATAGGTGAGCAGTTCTTC	CASSRLEVSLIGEQFF
-	TRBD1	TRBJ1-4	TRBV7-9	TGTGCCAGCAGCTTAAAGGGGGCTACTAATGAAAAACTGTTTTTT	CASSLKGATNEKLFF
many	-	TRBJ2-2	TRBV4-2	TGTGCCAGCAGGCGGTTCGAGGAGCTGTTTTTT	CASRRFEELFF
-	TRBD1	TRBJ1-6	TRBV9	TGTGCCAGCAGCCCCGACAGGGGGGCCTATAATTCACCCCTCCACTTT	CASSPDRGAYNSPLHF
-	-	TRBJ2-1	TRBV7-7	TGTGCCAGCAGCTTACTTCGGAGCAATGAGCAGTTCTTC	CASSLLRSNEQFF
few	-	TRBJ2-3	TRBV19	TGTGCCAGTAGCCCAGGACAGTTGACAGATACGCAGTATTTT	CASSPGQLTDTQYF
-	-	TRBJ2-2	TRBV5-1	TGCGCCAGCAGCTTGGGTGGGATAATCACCGGGGAGCTGTTTTTT	CASSLGGIITGELFF
-	TRBD2	TRBJ2-1	TRBV7-3	TGTGCCAGCAGCTCGCAAGGACTAGCGGGGGCCCAGGCGCAGTTCTTC	CASSSQGLAGAQAQFF
once	-	TRBJ2-7	TRBV11-2	TGTGCCAGCAGCTTAGGCTCGGCAGCTCACGAGCAGTACTTC	CASSLGSAAHEQYF
-	-	TRBJ1-5	TRBV7-2	TGTGCCAGCAGCTTAGTCGCCCTAACGAGTCAGCCCCAGCATTTT	CASSLVALTSQPQHF
-	-	TRBJ1-2	TRBV25-1	TGTGCCAGCAGTGAAGCAGGGGTTGATGGCTACACCTTC	CASSEAGVDGYTF
-	TRBD1	TRBJ2-7	TRBV6-5	TGTGCCAGCAGCTACAGGGGAACGTGGTCCTACGAGCAGTACTTC	CASSYRGTWSYEQYF
-	-	TRBJ1-5	TRBV27	TGTGCCAGCAGTTTAAGGGGCAGGGTTGGCAATCAGCCCCAGCATTTT	CASSLRGRVGNQPQHF